One and the same sample provided the 2 T cell receptor beta chains below, sequenced in a study of T cell repertoires in cytomegalovirus infection. TCRdb called the reads again in MiXCR, with one record for every CDR3 protein. This table has some 390,000 distinct CDR3 sequences, roughly 20% appearing once. Sequencing was done on a sample of PBMCs. Receptor source: a human donor in good health (CMV status not recorded). Some clones in this sample may be carry-over from other donors' samples.

Only a few counts were recorded for this clonotype. The genes are TRBV12-3 or TRBV12-4 and TRBJ2-5; 8 bases line up with TRBD2. Trimming cost V 5 bases and J 4 bases; bases outside gene matches: 6. The CDR3 extends over 14 amino acids. This CDR3 reads CASSLGGLGETQYF. CDR3 DNA: TGTGCCAGCAGTCTAGGGGGACTAGGAGAGACCCAGTACTTC.

This clonotype was observed many times. The V call is TRBV7-2, the J call TRBJ1-2; D ambiguous. Germline V lookup: CDR1 SGHTA, CDR2 FQGNSA. With 5 bases removed from V and 7 bases from J, the gap between germline ends came to 14 bases. The CDR3 is 13 amino acids. The CDR3, as DNA: TGTGCCAGCAGCCCCCGGAGCGCAACTGGCTACACCTTC. It is translated as CASSPRSATGYTF. The full variable domain, with the rest looked up from reference TRBV7-2 and TRBJ1-2, is GAGVSQSPSNKVTEKGKDVELRCDPISGHTALYWYRQSLGQGLEFLIYFQGNSAPDKSGLPSDRFSAERTGGSVSTLTIQRTQQEDSAVYLCASSPRSATGYTFGSGTRLTVV.